Listed below are T cell receptor beta chains from one sample, sequenced in a study of blood T cell repertoires in COVID-19. Assay used: immunoSEQ multiplex PCR; TCRdb lists only in-frame clones, some missing. The sample has 150,000 to 200,000 clones, more than 65% seen once. The specimen sequenced was PBMCs or T cells enriched from blood (not recorded which). The source is a woman between 45 and 60 years old with acute COVID-19. Each CDR3 is given with its conserved first and last residue. D genes are given only for firm matches. Expanded clones are given a class, and other clones once, few, many or no size at all.

V	D	size	J	DNA	CDR3
TRBV2	TRBD1	few	TRBJ1-2	TGTGCCAGCAGTGAGGGACAGGCGCCCTTCGTCTATGGCTACACCTTC	CASSEGQAPFVYGYTF
TRBV5-4	TRBD1	-	TRBJ1-4	TGTGCCAGCAGCTTACAGGGGATGGAAGAAAAACTGTTTTTT	CASSLQGMEEKLFF
TRBV13	-	-	TRBJ1-2	TGTGCCAGCAGCAGCCGAGGGGGCTACACCTTC	CASSSRGGYTF
TRBV7-9	-	-	TRBJ1-6	TGTGCCAGCAGCTTAGTACGGACAAATTCACCCCTCCACTTT	CASSLVRTNSPLHF
TRBV2	TRBD2	-	TRBJ2-1	TGTGCCAGTAGGGGCGGCCCGGGGGGGCAGTTCTTC	CASRGGPGGQFF
TRBV7-8	TRBD2	-	TRBJ2-2	TGTGCCAGCAGCCGAGCACTAGCGGGGGGACTCACCGGGGAGCTGTTTTTT	CASSRALAGGLTGELFF
TRBV4-2	TRBD2	-	TRBJ2-3	TGTGCCAGCAGCCAATTTTCTAGCGGGGGGAGTACAGATACGCAGTATTTT	CASSQFSSGGSTDTQYF
TRBV7-2	-	once	TRBJ2-4	TGTGCCAGCAGCTTTGGGCCTCAAAACATTCAGTACTTC	CASSFGPQNIQYF
TRBV29-1	TRBD1	-	TRBJ2-2	TGCAGCGCCGGACAGGGGTTGAACACCGGGGAGCTGTTTTTT	CSAGQGLNTGELFF
TRBV18	-	once	TRBJ1-3	TGTGCCAGCTCACCGGTGGCTTCGACAGAAGGAAACACCATATATTTT	CASSPVASTEGNTIYF
TRBV6-1	-	-	TRBJ2-5	TGTGCCAGCAGTGACGGGTATTGGGAGACCCAGTACTTC	CASSDGYWETQYF
TRBV9	-	few	TRBJ1-1	TGTGCCAGCGGTACGGGACAGAACACTGAAGCTTTCTTT	CASGTGQNTEAFF
TRBV6-5	-	-	TRBJ1-2	TGTGCCAGCAGAGCTACAGGGCCCCTAGGGTATGGCTACACCTTC	CASRATGPLGYGYTF
TRBV30	-	few	TRBJ1-6	TGTGCCTGGAGGGGGGGGGCCGCAGGGTCACCCCTCCACTTT	CAWRGGAAGSPLHF
TRBV7-3	TRBD2	-	TRBJ2-5	TGTGCCAGCAGCCCGAGCGGGGGAGGGACCCAGTACTTC	CASSPSGGGTQYF
TRBV5-1	TRBD2	-	TRBJ2-3	TGCGCCAGCAGCCCGGGACTAGCGGGGCGAAGCACAGATACGCAGTATTTT	CASSPGLAGRSTDTQYF
TRBV18	-	-	TRBJ2-5	TGTGCCAGCTCACCAGGGAGAGAGACCCAGTACTTC	CASSPGRETQYF
TRBV6-2/TRBV6-3	TRBD2	-	TRBJ2-2	TGTGCCAGCAGTCATGGACTAGCGGGGAACACCGGGGAGCTGTTTTTT	CASSHGLAGNTGELFF
TRBV11-2	-	-	TRBJ2-3	TGTGCCAGCCGCCCAACAGTGGATACGCAGTATTTT	CASRPTVDTQYF
TRBV19	TRBD1	-	TRBJ1-1	TGTGCCAGTAGTATAGGGACAGGCAGAGCTTTCTTT	CASSIGTGRAFF
TRBV3-1/TRBV3-2	-	-	TRBJ2-3	TGTGCCAGCAGCCAAGATTTTGGGCCAGCGGGAGATACGCAGTATTTT	CASSQDFGPAGDTQYF
TRBV11-2	TRBD2	-	TRBJ2-3	TGTGCCAGCAGCTTAGATAGGCTAGCGGGGGCCTCTAGCACAGATACGCAGTATTTT	CASSLDRLAGASSTDTQYF
TRBV2	-	few	TRBJ1-2	TGTGCCAGCAGTGAAGGCAGGGAGGTCGGCTACACCTTC	CASSEGREVGYTF
TRBV2	TRBD2	-	TRBJ2-5	TGTGCCAGCAGTGAAGTTGGGGGGGTGAAGGAGACCCAGTACTTC	CASSEVGGVKETQYF
TRBV20-1	TRBD2	-	TRBJ2-5	TGCAGTGCTAGTCGGGGGACTAGCGGGGGGGAGACCCAGTACTTC	CSASRGTSGGETQYF
TRBV7-2	TRBD2	-	TRBJ2-3	TGTGCCAGCAGCGCCTTAGCGGGGGGAGCCACAGATACGCAGTATTTT	CASSALAGGATDTQYF
TRBV7-9	TRBD1	-	TRBJ1-1	TGTGCCAGCAGCTTACCTGCGAAGTCGGACAGGGCCACTGAAGCTTTCTTT	CASSLPAKSDRATEAFF
TRBV11-3	-	-	TRBJ1-1	TGTGCCAGCAGCTTAGCTGCAGGGGAAGCTTTCTTT	CASSLAAGEAFF
TRBV18	-	-	TRBJ1-6	TGTGCCAGCTCACCTGACACCAGGACACACTTTTCTTCACCCCTCCACTTT	CASSPDTRTHFSSPLHF
TRBV18	-	once	TRBJ1-6	TGTGCCAGCTCGCAACGTGGGACGGGGGGTAATTCACCCCTCCACTTT	CASSQRGTGGNSPLHF
TRBV19	-	few	TRBJ2-2	TGTGCCAGTAGTGATCCCCTAGGGGTCCGTAACGGGGAGCTGTTTTTT	CASSDPLGVRNGELFF
TRBV19	-	-	TRBJ1-1	TGTGCCAGTAGCACAGGGAACACTGAAGCTTTCTTT	CASSTGNTEAFF
TRBV28	-	-	TRBJ1-2	TGTGCCAGCAGTTTCCCAGGGATAGTTGGCTACACCTTC	CASSFPGIVGYTF
TRBV5-1	-	-	TRBJ1-4	TGCGCCAGCAGCTTGAGGGGACAAGGGGAAAAACTGTTTTTT	CASSLRGQGEKLFF
TRBV28	-	-	TRBJ1-6	TGTGCCAGCAGTTTGGGGCCAGGGTACTCATATAATTCACCCCTCCACTTT	CASSLGPGYSYNSPLHF
TRBV28	TRBD2	-	TRBJ2-1	TGTGCCAGCAACCCCACCATCTTACGGCGGGGGAAGGGCTCCTACAATGAGCAGTTCTTC	CASNPTILRRGKGSYNEQFF
TRBV3-1/TRBV3-2	-	-	TRBJ2-5	TGTGCCAGCAGCCAAGTTGGGACACTCCAAGAGACCCAGTACTTC	CASSQVGTLQETQYF
TRBV3-1/TRBV3-2	-	-	TRBJ2-2	TGTGCCAGCAGCCAAGTGGGGGCTGGAACCGGGGAGCTGTTTTTT	CASSQVGAGTGELFF
TRBV7-2	-	-	TRBJ1-5	TGTGCCAGCAGCTTAGTCCGTAATCAGCCCCAGCATTTT	CASSLVRNQPQHF
TRBV5-1	-	once	TRBJ2-1	TGCGCCAGCAGCTTGGTGACTCCCACCTCCTACAATGAGCAGTTCTTC	CASSLVTPTSYNEQFF
TRBV10-2	-	few	TRBJ1-3	TGCGCCAGCAGGGCCGGAAACACCATATATTTT	CASRAGNTIYF
TRBV6-2/TRBV6-3	TRBD1	-	TRBJ1-1	TGTGCCAGCAGTTACCACGGACGACAGGGGGCAGACACTGAAGCTTTCTTT	CASSYHGRQGADTEAFF
TRBV5-1	-	-	TRBJ2-3	TGCGCCAGCAGCTTGGGACAGCGATACCAGTATTTT	CASSLGQRYQYF
TRBV4-2	TRBD2	-	TRBJ2-1	TGTGCCAGCAGCCAAGGGGCTAGCGGGGGGTCAGGAGGGCAGTTCTTC	CASSQGASGGSGGQFF
TRBV13	TRBD1	-	TRBJ1-4	TGTGCCAGCAGCTTAGAGGGACAGTCTAATGAAAAACTGTTTTTT	CASSLEGQSNEKLFF